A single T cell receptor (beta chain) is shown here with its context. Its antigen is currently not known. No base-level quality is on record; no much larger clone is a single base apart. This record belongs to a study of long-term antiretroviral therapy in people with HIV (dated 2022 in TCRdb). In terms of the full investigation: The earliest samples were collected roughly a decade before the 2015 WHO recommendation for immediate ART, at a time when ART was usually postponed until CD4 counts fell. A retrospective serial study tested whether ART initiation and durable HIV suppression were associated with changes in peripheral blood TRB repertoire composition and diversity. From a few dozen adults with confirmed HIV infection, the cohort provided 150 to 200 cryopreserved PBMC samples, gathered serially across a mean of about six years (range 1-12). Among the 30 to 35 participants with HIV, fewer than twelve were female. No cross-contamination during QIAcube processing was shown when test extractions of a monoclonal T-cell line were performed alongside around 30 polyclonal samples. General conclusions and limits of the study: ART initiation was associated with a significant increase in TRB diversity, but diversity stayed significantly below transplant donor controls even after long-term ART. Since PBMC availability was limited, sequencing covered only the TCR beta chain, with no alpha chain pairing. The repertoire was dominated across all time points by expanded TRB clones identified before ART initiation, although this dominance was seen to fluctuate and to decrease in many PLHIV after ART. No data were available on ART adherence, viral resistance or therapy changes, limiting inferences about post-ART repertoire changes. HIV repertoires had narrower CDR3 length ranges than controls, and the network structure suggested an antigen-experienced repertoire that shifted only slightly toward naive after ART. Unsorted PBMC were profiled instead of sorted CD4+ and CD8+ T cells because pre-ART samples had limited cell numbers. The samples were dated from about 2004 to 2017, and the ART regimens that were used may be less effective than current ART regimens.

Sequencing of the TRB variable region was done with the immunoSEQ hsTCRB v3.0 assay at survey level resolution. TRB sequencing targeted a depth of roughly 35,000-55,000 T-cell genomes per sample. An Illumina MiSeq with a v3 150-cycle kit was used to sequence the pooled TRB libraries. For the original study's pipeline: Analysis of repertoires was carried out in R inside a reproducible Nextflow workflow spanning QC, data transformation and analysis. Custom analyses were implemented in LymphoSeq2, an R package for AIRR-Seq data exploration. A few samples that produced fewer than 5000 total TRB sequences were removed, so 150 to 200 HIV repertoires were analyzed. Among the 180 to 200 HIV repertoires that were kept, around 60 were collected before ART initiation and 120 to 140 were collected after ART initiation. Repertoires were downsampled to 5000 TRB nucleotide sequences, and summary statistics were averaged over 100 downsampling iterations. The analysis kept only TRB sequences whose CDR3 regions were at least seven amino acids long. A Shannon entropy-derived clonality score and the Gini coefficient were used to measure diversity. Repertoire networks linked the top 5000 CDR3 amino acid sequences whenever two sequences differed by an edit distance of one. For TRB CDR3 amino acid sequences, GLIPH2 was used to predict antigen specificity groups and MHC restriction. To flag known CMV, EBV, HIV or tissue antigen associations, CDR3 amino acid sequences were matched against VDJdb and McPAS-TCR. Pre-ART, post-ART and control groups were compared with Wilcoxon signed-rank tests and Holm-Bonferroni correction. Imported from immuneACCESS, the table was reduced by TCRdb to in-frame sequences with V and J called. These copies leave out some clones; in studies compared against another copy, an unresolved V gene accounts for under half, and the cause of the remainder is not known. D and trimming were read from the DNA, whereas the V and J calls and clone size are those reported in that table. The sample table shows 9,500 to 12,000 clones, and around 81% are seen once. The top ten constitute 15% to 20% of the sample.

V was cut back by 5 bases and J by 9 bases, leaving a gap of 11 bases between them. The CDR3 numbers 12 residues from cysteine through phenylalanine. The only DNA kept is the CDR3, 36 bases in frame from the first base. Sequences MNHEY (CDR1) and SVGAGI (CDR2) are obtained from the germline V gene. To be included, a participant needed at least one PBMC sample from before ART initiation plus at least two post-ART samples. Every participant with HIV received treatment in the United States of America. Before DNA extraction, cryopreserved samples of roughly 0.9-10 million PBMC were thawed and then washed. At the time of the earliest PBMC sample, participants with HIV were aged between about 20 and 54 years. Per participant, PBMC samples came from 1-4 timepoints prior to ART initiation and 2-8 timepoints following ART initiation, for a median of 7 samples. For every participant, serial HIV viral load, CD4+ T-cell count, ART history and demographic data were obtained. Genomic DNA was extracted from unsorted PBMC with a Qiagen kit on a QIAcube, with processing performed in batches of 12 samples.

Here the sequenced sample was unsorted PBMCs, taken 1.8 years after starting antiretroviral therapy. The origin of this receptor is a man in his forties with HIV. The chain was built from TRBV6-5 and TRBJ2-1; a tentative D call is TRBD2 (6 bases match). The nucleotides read TGTGCCAGCAGTCTGAGGGGAGGTGAGCAGTTCTTC. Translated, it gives CASSLRGGEQFF.